Sequencing of this T cell receptor beta chain was carried out in a study of blood T cell repertoires in COVID-19. Study-wide context: Material from acute and convalescent COVID-19 was sourced from the United States, Italy and Spain. Nucleic acid was either cDNA or gDNA, and it came from T cells, B-cell-depleted T cells, or PBMCs.

V shed 10 bases and J 9 bases; nucleotides not matched to a gene: 6. This CDR3 has 14 residues. Germline loops: CDR1 MNHEY, CDR2 SVGAGI. Methods used by the authors: Using reference gene primer amplification, nucleated cell counts were estimated. TCRdb's copy holds only in-frame clones and misses some; the assay was immunoSEQ multiplex PCR. D and trimming come from the DNA, and the V and J calls and clone size come from that table. There are about 33,000 clones in the sample; approximately 85% occur only once, and 7.3% lies in the top ten. This TCR came from a human donor in a cohort sampled during active COVID-19. The sample comprised peripheral blood. The V and J genes are TRBV6-5 and TRBJ2-2; TRBD2 matches at 15 bases. The CDR3 region is CATRTSGRARELFF. CDR3 nucleotide sequence: TGTGCCACACGGACTAGCGGGAGGGCGAGGGAGCTGTTTTTT.